These T cell receptor beta chains were read from a single sample in a study of PD-1 blockade in classical Hodgkin lymphoma. Only in-frame clones appear in the TCRdb table, and some are missing; sequencing was by immunoSEQ multiplex PCR. There are 25,000 to 30,000 clones in the sample; around three quarters occur only once, and 15% to 20% lies in the top ten. The source material was peripheral blood mononuclear cells (PBMCs), sampled before the fourth cycle of nivolumab. The origin of the receptors is a human donor with classical Hodgkin lymphoma. The CDR3 runs from the conserved cysteine through the conserved F or W. A D gene is named only where the DNA matches it firmly. Rows may omit the clone size; those that give it use once, few, many or a size class.

v_call: TRBV19
d_call: -
clone_size: -
j_call: TRBJ1-6
cdr3_aa: CASSIRSGPSSYNSPLHF
cdr3_nt: TGTGCCAGTAGTATCAGATCCGGACCCAGCTCCTATAATTCACCCCTCCACTTT

v_call: TRBV5-4
d_call: -
clone_size: once
j_call: TRBJ2-6
cdr3_aa: CASSPTAGANVLTF
cdr3_nt: TGTGCCAGCAGCCCCACGGCTGGGGCCAACGTCCTGACTTTC

v_call: TRBV19
d_call: TRBD1
clone_size: few
j_call: TRBJ2-6
cdr3_aa: CASSFRTGPSSGANVLTF
cdr3_nt: TGTGCCAGTAGTTTCAGGACAGGGCCTTCCTCTGGGGCCAACGTCCTGACTTTC

v_call: TRBV5-1
d_call: TRBD1
clone_size: medium-sized
j_call: TRBJ2-7
cdr3_aa: CASSSGTGGKYF
cdr3_nt: TGCGCCAGCAGCTCCGGGACAGGTGGAAAGTACTTC

v_call: TRBV19
d_call: -
clone_size: -
j_call: TRBJ2-5
cdr3_aa: CASSISSGTREETQYF
cdr3_nt: TGTGCCAGTAGTATAAGCTCCGGAACGCGGGAAGAGACCCAGTACTTC

v_call: TRBV6-6
d_call: -
clone_size: -
j_call: TRBJ2-7
cdr3_aa: CASTRDDYEQYF
cdr3_nt: TGTGCCAGCACCAGGGACGACTACGAGCAGTACTTC

v_call: TRBV6-5
d_call: TRBD1
clone_size: -
j_call: TRBJ2-5
cdr3_aa: CASRSGQGKETQYF
cdr3_nt: TGTGCCAGCAGATCAGGACAGGGTAAAGAGACCCAGTACTTC

v_call: TRBV6-5
d_call: -
clone_size: -
j_call: TRBJ2-7
cdr3_aa: CASSQTRGYEQYF
cdr3_nt: TGTGCCAGCAGTCAAACAAGGGGCTACGAGCAGTACTTC

v_call: TRBV5-6
d_call: -
clone_size: -
j_call: TRBJ1-4
cdr3_aa: CASSLFRGVWEKLFF
cdr3_nt: TGTGCCAGCAGCTTGTTTCGGGGGGTATGGGAAAAACTGTTTTTT

v_call: TRBV5-1
d_call: -
clone_size: -
j_call: TRBJ1-1
cdr3_aa: CASSLEGGRNTEAFF
cdr3_nt: TGCGCCAGCAGCTTGGAGGGGGGGCGGAACACTGAAGCTTTCTTT

v_call: TRBV6-6
d_call: TRBD1
clone_size: -
j_call: TRBJ2-6
cdr3_aa: CASSRQGAGANVLTF
cdr3_nt: TGTGCCAGCAGCCGACAGGGGGCTGGGGCCAACGTCCTGACTTTC

v_call: TRBV6-5
d_call: -
clone_size: -
j_call: TRBJ1-4
cdr3_aa: CASSYRDNEKLFF
cdr3_nt: TGTGCCAGCAGTTACCGGGACAATGAAAAACTGTTTTTT

v_call: TRBV29-1
d_call: -
clone_size: few
j_call: TRBJ1-2
cdr3_aa: CSVVGGASHYGYTF
cdr3_nt: TGCAGCGTTGTGGGGGGGGCTTCTCACTATGGCTACACCTTC

v_call: TRBV5-8
d_call: -
clone_size: -
j_call: TRBJ2-3
cdr3_aa: CASSIGFQGTDTQYF
cdr3_nt: TGTGCCAGCAGCATAGGATTCCAGGGCACAGATACGCAGTATTTT

v_call: TRBV28
d_call: -
clone_size: -
j_call: TRBJ2-1
cdr3_aa: CASSLGRAVYEQFF
cdr3_nt: TGTGCCAGCAGTTTAGGCAGGGCCGTATATGAGCAGTTCTTC

v_call: TRBV4-1
d_call: TRBD1
clone_size: -
j_call: TRBJ1-5
cdr3_aa: CASSQGTGAIGSNQPQHF
cdr3_nt: TGCGCCAGCAGCCAGGGGACAGGGGCAATTGGGAGCAATCAGCCCCAGCATTTT

v_call: TRBV30
d_call: -
clone_size: few
j_call: TRBJ1-1
cdr3_aa: CAWIPWTEAFF
cdr3_nt: TGTGCCTGGATTCCATGGACTGAAGCTTTCTTT

v_call: TRBV27
d_call: TRBD2
clone_size: -
j_call: TRBJ2-1
cdr3_aa: CASSLRGEGLFGEQFF
cdr3_nt: TGTGCCAGCAGTTTACGGGGGGAGGGCCTTTTTGGTGAGCAGTTCTTC

v_call: TRBV28
d_call: -
clone_size: -
j_call: TRBJ1-1
cdr3_aa: CASSLRTSTEAFF
cdr3_nt: TGTGCCAGCAGCCTGAGGACAAGTACTGAAGCTTTCTTT

v_call: TRBV27
d_call: TRBD2
clone_size: few
j_call: TRBJ2-3
cdr3_aa: CASRATSGMNTQYF
cdr3_nt: TGTGCCAGCAGGGCGACTAGCGGGATGAATACGCAGTATTTT

v_call: TRBV14
d_call: TRBD2
clone_size: -
j_call: TRBJ2-1
cdr3_aa: CASSPRLAGDLFF
cdr3_nt: TGTGCCAGCAGCCCCCGACTAGCGGGAGATCTTTTCTTC

v_call: TRBV5-1
d_call: TRBD1
clone_size: few
j_call: TRBJ2-5
cdr3_aa: CASSFRDRGETQYF
cdr3_nt: TGCGCCAGCAGCTTTCGGGACAGGGGGGAGACCCAGTACTTC

v_call: TRBV6-6
d_call: -
clone_size: -
j_call: TRBJ1-5
cdr3_aa: CASKAGGNQPQHF
cdr3_nt: TGTGCCAGCAAAGCAGGTGGCAATCAGCCCCAGCATTTT

v_call: TRBV19
d_call: TRBD2
clone_size: -
j_call: TRBJ2-1
cdr3_aa: CASSELAGNEQFF
cdr3_nt: TGTGCCAGTAGTGAACTAGCGGGGAATGAGCAGTTCTTC

v_call: TRBV10-3
d_call: -
clone_size: -
j_call: TRBJ2-3
cdr3_aa: CAITSQGEDTQYF
cdr3_nt: TGTGCCATCACTTCCCAGGGAGAGGATACGCAGTATTTT

v_call: TRBV30
d_call: -
clone_size: -
j_call: TRBJ1-4
cdr3_aa: CAWSHSSGFGKLFF
cdr3_nt: TGTGCCTGGAGTCACAGCTCTGGGTTCGGAAAACTGTTTTTT

v_call: TRBV12-5
d_call: TRBD2
clone_size: once
j_call: TRBJ2-3
cdr3_aa: CASGSGTSEADTQYF
cdr3_nt: TGTGCTAGTGGTTCAGGGACTAGCGAGGCAGATACGCAGTATTTT

v_call: TRBV7-2
d_call: -
clone_size: once
j_call: TRBJ1-6
cdr3_aa: CASSSGLSAGSPPLHF
cdr3_nt: TGTGCCAGCAGCTCCGGACTCTCTGCCGGTTCGCCACCCCTCCACTTT

v_call: TRBV28
d_call: -
clone_size: few
j_call: TRBJ2-7
cdr3_aa: CASRNPGPYEQYF
cdr3_nt: TGTGCCAGCAGGAACCCGGGCCCCTACGAGCAGTACTTC

v_call: TRBV19
d_call: -
clone_size: -
j_call: TRBJ2-7
cdr3_aa: CASSIGGEQYF
cdr3_nt: TGTGCCAGTAGTATTGGTGGGGAGCAGTACTTC

v_call: TRBV5-1
d_call: -
clone_size: -
j_call: TRBJ2-6
cdr3_aa: CASSPYWAGANVLTF
cdr3_nt: TGCGCCAGCAGCCCCTACTGGGCTGGGGCCAACGTCCTGACTTTC

v_call: TRBV9
d_call: TRBD1
clone_size: -
j_call: TRBJ2-5
cdr3_aa: CASSGKTGGQETQYF
cdr3_nt: TGTGCCAGCAGCGGGAAGACAGGGGGGCAAGAGACCCAGTACTTC

v_call: TRBV6-5
d_call: -
clone_size: -
j_call: TRBJ2-3
cdr3_aa: CASSRTRDYTDTQYF
cdr3_nt: TGTGCCAGCAGTAGGACGCGGGATTACACAGATACGCAGTATTTT